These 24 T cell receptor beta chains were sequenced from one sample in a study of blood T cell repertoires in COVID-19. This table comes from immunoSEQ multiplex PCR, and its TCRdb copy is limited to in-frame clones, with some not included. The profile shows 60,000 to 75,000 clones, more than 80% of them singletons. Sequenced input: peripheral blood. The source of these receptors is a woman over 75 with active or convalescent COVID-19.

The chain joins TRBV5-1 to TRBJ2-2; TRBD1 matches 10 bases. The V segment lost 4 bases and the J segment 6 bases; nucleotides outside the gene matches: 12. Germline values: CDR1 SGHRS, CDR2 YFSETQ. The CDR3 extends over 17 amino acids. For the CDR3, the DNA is TGCGCCAGCAGCAGCCGACAGGGGGCTAATTTACCCGGGGAGCTGTTTTTT. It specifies CASSSRQGANLPGELFF. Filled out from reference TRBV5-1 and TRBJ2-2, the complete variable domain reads KAGVTQTPRYLIKTRGQQVTLSCSPISGHRSVSWYQQTPGQGLQFLFEYFSETQRNKGNFPGRFSGRQFSNSRSEMNVSTLELGDSALYLCASSSRQGANLPGELFFGEGSRLTVL.

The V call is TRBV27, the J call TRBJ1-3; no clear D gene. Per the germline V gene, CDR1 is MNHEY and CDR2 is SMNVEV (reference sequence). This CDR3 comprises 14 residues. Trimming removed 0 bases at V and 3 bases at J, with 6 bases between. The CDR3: CASSLSISGNTIYF. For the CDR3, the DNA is TGTGCCAGCAGTTTATCTATTAGTGGAAACACCATATATTTT.

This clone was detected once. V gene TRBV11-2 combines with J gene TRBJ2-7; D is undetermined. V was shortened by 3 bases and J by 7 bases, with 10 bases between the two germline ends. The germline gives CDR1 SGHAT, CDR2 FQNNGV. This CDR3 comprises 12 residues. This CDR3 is CASSLGPREQYF. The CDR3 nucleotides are TGTGCCAGCAGCTTGGGCCCTCGGGAGCAGTACTTC. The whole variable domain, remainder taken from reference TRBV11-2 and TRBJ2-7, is EAGVAQSPRYKIIEKRQSVAFWCNPISGHATLYWYQQILGQGPKLLIQFQNNGVVDDSQLPKDRFSAERLKGVDSTLKIQPAKLEDSAVYLCASSLGPREQYFGPGTRLTVT.

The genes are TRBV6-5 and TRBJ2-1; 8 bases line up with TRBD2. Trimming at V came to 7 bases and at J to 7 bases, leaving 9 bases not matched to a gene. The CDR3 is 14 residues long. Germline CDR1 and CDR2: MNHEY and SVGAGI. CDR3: CASTAPGGLNEQFF. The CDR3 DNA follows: TGTGCCAGCACTGCGCCGGGGGGGCTAAATGAGCAGTTCTTC.

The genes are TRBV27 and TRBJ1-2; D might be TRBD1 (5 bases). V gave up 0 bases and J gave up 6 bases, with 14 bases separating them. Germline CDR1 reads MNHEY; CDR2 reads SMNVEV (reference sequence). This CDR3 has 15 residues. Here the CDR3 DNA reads TGTGCCAGCAGTTTATCGGGAGGGCCAGGGCATGGCTACACCTTC. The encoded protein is CASSLSGGPGHGYTF.

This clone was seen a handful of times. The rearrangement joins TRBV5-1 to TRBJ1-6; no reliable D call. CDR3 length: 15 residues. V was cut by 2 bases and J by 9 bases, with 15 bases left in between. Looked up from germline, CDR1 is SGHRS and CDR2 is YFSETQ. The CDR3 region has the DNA TGCGCCAGCAGCTTCGGTGGCAGGTCTGGTTCACCCCTCCACTTT. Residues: CASSFGGRSGSPLHF.

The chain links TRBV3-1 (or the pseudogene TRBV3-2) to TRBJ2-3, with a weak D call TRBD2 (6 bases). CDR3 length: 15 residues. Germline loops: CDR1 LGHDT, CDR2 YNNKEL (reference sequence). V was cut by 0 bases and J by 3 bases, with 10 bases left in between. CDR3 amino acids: CASSQDARETDTQYF. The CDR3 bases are TGTGCCAGCAGCCAAGACGCTCGGGAGACAGATACGCAGTATTTT.

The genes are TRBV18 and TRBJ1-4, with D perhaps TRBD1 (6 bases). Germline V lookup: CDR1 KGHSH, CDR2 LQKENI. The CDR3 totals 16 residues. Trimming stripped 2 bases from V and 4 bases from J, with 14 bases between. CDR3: CASSPSGTPNNEKLFF. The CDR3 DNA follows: TGTGCCAGCTCACCATCCGGGACACCAAATAATGAAAAACTGTTTTTT.

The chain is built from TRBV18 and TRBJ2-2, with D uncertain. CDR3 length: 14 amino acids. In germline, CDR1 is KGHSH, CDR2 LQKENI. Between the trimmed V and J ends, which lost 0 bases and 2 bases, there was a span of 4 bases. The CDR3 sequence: CASSPPRNTGELFF. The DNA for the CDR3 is TGTGCCAGCTCACCACCTAGAAACACCGGGGAGCTGTTTTTT.

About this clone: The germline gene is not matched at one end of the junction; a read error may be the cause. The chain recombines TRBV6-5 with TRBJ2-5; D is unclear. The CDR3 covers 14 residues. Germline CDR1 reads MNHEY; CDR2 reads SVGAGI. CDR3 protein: CASSDSGSLGTQYF. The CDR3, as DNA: TGTGCCAGCAGTGACTCCGGGTCTTTGGGGACCCAGTACTTC.

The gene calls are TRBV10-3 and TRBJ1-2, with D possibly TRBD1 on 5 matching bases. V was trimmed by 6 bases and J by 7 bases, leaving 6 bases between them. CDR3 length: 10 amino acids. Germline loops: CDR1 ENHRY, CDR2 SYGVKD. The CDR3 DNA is TGTGCCATCAGGGGGGGTGGCTACACCTTC. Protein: CAIRGGGYTF.

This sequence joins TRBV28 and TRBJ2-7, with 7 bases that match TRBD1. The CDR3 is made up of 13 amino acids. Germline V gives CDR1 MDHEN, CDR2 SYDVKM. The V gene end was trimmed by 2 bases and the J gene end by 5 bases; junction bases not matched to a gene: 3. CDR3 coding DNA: TGTGCCAGCAGTTTAAGACAGGGTGACGAGCAGTACTTC. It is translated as CASSLRQGDEQYF.

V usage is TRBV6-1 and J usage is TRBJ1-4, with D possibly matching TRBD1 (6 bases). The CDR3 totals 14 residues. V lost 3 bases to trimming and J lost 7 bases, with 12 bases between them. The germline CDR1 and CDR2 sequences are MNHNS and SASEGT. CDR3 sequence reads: CASSEGGLGEKLFF. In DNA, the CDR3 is TGTGCCAGCAGTGAGGGGGGGCTAGGTGAAAAACTGTTTTTT.

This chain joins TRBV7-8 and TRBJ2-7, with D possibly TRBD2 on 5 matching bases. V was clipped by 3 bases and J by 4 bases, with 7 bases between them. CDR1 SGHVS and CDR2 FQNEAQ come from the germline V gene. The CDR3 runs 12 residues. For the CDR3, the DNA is TGTGCCAGCAGCTTCTGGGAGTACGAGCAGTACTTC. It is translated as CASSFWEYEQYF.

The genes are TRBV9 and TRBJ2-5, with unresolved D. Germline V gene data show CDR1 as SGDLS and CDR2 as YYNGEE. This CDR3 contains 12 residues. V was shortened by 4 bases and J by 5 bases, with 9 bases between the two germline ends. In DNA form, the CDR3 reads TGTGCCAGCAGCAACCCCGGGGAGACCCAGTACTTC. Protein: CASSNPGETQYF.

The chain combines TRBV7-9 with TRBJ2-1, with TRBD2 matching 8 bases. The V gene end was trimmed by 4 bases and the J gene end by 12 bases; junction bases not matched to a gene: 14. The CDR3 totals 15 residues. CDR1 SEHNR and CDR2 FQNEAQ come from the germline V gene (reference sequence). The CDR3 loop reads CASSSAAGGRAMQFF. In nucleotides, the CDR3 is TGTGCCAGCAGCTCGGCGGCGGGGGGTAGGGCAATGCAGTTCTTC.

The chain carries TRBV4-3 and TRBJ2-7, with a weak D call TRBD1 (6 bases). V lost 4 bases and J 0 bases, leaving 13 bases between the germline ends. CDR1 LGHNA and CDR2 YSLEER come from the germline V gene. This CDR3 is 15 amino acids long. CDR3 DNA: TGCGCCAGCAGCCTAATAGGACAGAACTCCTACGAGCAGTACTTC. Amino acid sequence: CASSLIGQNSYEQYF.

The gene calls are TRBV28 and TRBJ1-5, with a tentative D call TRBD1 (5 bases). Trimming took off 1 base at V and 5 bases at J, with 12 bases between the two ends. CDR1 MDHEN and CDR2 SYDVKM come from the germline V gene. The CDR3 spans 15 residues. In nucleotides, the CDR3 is TGTGCCAGCAGTTTATTAGGGACTATTGATCAGCCCCAGCATTTT. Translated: CASSLLGTIDQPQHF.

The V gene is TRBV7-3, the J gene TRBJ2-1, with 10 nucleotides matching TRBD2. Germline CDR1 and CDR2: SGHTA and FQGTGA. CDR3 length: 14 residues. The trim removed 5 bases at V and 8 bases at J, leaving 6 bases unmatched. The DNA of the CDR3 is TGTGCCAGCAGCGAGGGACTAGCGTACGATGAGCAGTTCTTC. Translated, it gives CASSEGLAYDEQFF.

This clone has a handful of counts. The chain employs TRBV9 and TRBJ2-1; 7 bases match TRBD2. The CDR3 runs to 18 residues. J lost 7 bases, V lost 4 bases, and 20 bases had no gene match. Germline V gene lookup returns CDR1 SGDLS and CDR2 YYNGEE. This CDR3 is CASSPPSGAAWGYNEQFF. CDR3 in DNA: TGTGCCAGCAGCCCTCCTAGCGGCGCAGCCTGGGGCTATAATGAGCAGTTCTTC.

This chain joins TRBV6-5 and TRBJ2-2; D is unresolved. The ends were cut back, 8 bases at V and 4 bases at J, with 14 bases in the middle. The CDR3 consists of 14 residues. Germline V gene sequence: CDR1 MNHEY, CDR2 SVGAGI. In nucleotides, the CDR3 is TGTGCCAGCTACGCGGCACAACCCACCGGGGAGCTGTTTTTT. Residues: CASYAAQPTGELFF.

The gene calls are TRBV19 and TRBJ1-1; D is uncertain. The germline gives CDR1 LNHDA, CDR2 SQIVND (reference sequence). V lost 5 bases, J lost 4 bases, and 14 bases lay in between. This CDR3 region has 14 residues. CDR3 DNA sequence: TGTGCCAGTAGTGTTTCAGGAGGTTCCACTGAAGCTTTCTTT. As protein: CASSVSGGSTEAFF.

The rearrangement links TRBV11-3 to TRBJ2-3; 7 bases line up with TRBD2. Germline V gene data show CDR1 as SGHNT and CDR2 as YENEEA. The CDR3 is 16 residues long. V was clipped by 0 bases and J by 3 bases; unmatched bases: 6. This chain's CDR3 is CASSLDRLAATDTQYF. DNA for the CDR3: TGTGCCAGCAGCTTAGATCGGCTAGCGGCGACAGATACGCAGTATTTT. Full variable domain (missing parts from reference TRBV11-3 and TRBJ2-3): EAGVVQSPRYKIIEKKQPVAFWCNPISGHNTLYWYLQNLGQGPELLIRYENEEAVDDSQLPKDRFSAERLKGVDSTLKIQPAELGDSAVYLCASSLDRLAATDTQYFGPGTRLTVL.

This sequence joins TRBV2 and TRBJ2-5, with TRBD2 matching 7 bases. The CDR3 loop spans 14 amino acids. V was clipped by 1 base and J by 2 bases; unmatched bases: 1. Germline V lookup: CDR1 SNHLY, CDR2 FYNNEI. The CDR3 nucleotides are TGTGCCAGCAGTGAAGGGGGGGGGCAAGAGACCCAGTACTTC. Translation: CASSEGGGQETQYF.